A single T cell receptor (beta chain) is shown here with its context. Unmatched junction bases numbered 13, after V lost 6 bases and J lost 5 bases. CDR1 SNHLY and CDR2 FYNNEI come from the germline V gene. This CDR3 has 16 residues. The data were taken from a study of blood T cell repertoires in COVID-19. Background on the study: Some COVID-19 samples were acute and others convalescent; all came from the United States, Italy and Spain.

Measured with immunoSEQ multiplex PCR; TCRdb has only the in-frame clones, and not every one. The profile shows 180,000 or so clones, around 83% of them singletons. Sequenced sample: peripheral blood. The TCR was taken from a man in his late teens or twenties with acute or convalescent COVID-19. The genes are TRBV2 and TRBJ2-3, with 8 bases aligning to TRBD2. The CDR3, as DNA: TGTGCCAGCAGGGCGCCCAGCGGGGGAGGGGAAGATACGCAGTATTTT. It specifies CASRAPSGGGEDTQYF.